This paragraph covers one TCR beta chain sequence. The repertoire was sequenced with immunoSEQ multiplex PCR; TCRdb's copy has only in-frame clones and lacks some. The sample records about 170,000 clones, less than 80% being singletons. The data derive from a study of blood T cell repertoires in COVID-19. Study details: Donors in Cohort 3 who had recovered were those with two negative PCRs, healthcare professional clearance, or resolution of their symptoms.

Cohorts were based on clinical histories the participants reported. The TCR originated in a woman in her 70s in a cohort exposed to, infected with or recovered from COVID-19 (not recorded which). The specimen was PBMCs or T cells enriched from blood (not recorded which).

The CDR3 protein is CASSTYYEQYF. The CDR3 DNA sequence: TGTGCCAGTAGTACCTACTACGAGCAGTACTTC. The V call is TRBV19, the J call TRBJ2-7; D is unclear. This CDR3 region has 11 residues. Trimming took 4 bases from V and 3 from J, leaving 4 bases between them. Germline lookup yields CDR1 LNHDA and CDR2 SQIVND (reference sequence).